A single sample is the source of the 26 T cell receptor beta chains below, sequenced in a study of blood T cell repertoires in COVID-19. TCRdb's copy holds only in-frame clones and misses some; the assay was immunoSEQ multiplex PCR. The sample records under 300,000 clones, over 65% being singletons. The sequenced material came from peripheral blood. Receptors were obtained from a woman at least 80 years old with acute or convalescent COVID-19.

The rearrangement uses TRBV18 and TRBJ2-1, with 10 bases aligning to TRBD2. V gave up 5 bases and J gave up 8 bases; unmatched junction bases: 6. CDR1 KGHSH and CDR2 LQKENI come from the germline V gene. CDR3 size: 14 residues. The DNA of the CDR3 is TGTGCCAGCTCAAAGCGGGGGGGAGTCGATGAGCAGTTCTTC. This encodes CASSKRGGVDEQFF.

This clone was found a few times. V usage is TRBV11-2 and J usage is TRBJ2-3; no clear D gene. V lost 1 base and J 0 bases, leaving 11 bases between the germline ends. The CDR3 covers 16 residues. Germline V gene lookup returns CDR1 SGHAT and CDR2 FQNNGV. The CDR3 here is CASSLGVSTSTDTQYF. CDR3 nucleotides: TGTGCCAGCAGCTTAGGGGTTAGCACTAGCACAGATACGCAGTATTTT.

The CDR3 loop reads CASSPSGEGGYEQYF. In nucleotides, the CDR3 is TGTGCCAGCAGTCCGTCAGGGGAGGGGGGCTACGAGCAGTACTTC. This chain connects TRBV28 to TRBJ2-7, with D possibly being TRBD2 (7 bases). V shed 5 bases and J shed 3 bases, with 17 bases lying between them. Per the germline V gene, CDR1 is MDHEN and CDR2 is SYDVKM. CDR3 length: 15 residues. The full variable domain, in which reference TRBV28 and TRBJ2-7 provide the parts outside the CDR3, is DVKVTQSSRYLVKRTGEKVFLECVQDMDHENMFWYRQDPGLGLRLIYFSYDVKMKEKGDIPEGYSVSREKKERFSLILESASTNQTSMYLCASSPSGEGGYEQYFGPGTRLTVT.

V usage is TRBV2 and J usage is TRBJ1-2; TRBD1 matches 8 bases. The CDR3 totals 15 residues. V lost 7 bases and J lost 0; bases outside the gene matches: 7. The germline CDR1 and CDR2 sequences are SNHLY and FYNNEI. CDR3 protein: CASTVRQGTNYGYTF. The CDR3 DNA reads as TGTGCCAGCACCGTGAGACAGGGGACTAACTATGGCTACACCTTC.

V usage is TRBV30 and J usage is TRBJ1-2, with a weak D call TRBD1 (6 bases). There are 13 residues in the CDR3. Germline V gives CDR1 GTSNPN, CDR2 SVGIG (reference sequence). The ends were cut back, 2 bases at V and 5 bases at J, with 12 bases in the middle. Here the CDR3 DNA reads TGTGCCTGGAGTAAGGACAGAGAGTATGGCTACACCTTC. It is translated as CAWSKDREYGYTF.

This chain's CDR3 is CASSQGLGRGFTGELFF. CDR3 DNA: TGTGCCAGCAGCCAAGGGCTGGGCAGGGGATTCACCGGGGAGCTGTTTTTT. V usage is TRBV4-2 and J usage is TRBJ2-2, with D possibly matching TRBD1 (6 bases). The germline CDR1 and CDR2 sequences are LGHNA and YNFKEQ. With 1 base removed from V and 4 bases from J, the gap between germline ends came to 16 bases. The CDR3 has 17 amino acids.

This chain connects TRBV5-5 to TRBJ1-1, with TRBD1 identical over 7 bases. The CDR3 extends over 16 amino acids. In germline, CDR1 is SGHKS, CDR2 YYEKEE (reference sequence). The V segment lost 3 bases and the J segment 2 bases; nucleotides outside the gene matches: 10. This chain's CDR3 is CASSSTGTALNTEAFF. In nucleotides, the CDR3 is TGTGCCAGCAGCTCCACCGGGACAGCCTTAAACACTGAAGCTTTCTTT.

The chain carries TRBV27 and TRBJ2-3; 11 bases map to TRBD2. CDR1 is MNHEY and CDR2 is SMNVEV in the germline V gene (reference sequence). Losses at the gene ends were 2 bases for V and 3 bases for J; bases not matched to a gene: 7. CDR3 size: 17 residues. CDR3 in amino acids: CASSLPKTSGVTDTQYF. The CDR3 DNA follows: TGTGCCAGCAGTTTACCCAAGACTAGCGGGGTAACAGATACGCAGTATTTT.

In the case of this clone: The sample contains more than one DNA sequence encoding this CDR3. In nucleotides, the CDR3 is TGTGCCAGCTCACGGACTAGCGGGAGCTACGAGCAGTACTTC. Its translation: CASSRTSGSYEQYF. The V gene is TRBV27, the J gene TRBJ2-7; 13 nucleotides align to TRBD2. Looked up from germline, CDR1 is MNHEY and CDR2 is SMNVEV (reference sequence). This CDR3 has 14 residues. The V segment lost 8 bases and the J segment 3 bases; nucleotides outside the gene matches: 4.

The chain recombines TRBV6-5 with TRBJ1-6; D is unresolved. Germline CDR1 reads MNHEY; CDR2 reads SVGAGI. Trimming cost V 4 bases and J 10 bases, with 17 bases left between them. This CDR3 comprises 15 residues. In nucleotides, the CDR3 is TGTGCCAGCAGTTTGATTGGGCAGAGGGAATCACCCCTCCACTTT. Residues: CASSLIGQRESPLHF.

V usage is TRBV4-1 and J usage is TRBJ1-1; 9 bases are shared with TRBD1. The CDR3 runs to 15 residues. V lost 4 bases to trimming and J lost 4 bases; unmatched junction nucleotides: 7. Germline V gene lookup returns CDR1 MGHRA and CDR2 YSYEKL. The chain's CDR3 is CASSPGDRVGTEAFF. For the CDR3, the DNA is TGCGCCAGCAGCCCAGGGGACAGGGTGGGCACTGAAGCTTTCTTT.

DNA for the CDR3: TGTGCCAGCAGCGTAGTAGGGGCCGGGGAGCTGTTTTTT. Its protein product is CASSVVGAGELFF. V is TRBV9 and J is TRBJ2-2, with D possibly matching TRBD1 (5 bases). Germline V gene lookup returns CDR1 SGDLS and CDR2 YYNGEE. Trimming removed 0 bases at V and 6 bases at J, with 6 bases between. This CDR3 is 13 amino acids long.

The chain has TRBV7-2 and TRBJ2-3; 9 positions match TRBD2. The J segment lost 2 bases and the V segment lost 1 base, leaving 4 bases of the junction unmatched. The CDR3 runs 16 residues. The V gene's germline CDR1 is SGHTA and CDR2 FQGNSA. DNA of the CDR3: TGTGCCAGCAGCTTAGGCGCGGGGGGGCCCACAGATACGCAGTATTTT. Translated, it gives CASSLGAGGPTDTQYF.

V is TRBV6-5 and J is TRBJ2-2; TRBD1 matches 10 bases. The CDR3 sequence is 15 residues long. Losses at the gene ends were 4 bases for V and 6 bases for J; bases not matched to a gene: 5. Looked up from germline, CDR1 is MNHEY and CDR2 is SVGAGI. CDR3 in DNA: TGTGCCAGCAGTTCGACAGGGGGCCCGCCCGGGGAGCTGTTTTTT. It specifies CASSSTGGPPGELFF.

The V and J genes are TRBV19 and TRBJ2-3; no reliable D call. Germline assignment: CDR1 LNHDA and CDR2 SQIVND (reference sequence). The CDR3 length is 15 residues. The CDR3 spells CATKVGRRGTDTQYF. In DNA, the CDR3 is TGTGCTACCAAGGTCGGCAGACGGGGCACAGATACGCAGTATTTT.

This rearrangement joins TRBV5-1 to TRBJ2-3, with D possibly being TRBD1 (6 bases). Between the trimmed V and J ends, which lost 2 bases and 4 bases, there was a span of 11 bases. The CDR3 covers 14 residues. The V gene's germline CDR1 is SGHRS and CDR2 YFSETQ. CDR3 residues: CASSLQGRADTQYF. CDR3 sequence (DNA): TGCGCCAGCAGCTTACAGGGTCGAGCAGATACGCAGTATTTT.

CDR3 sequence: CASSPGQGARYGYTF. CDR3 DNA: TGCGCCAGCAGCCCTGGACAGGGGGCGCGTTATGGCTACACCTTC. The J gene is TRBJ1-2, the V gene TRBV5-1, with 11 nucleotides matching TRBD1. The CDR3 spans 15 residues. Trimming cost V 4 bases and J 5 bases; bases outside gene matches: 7. CDR1 and CDR2 (germline): SGHRS, YFSETQ.

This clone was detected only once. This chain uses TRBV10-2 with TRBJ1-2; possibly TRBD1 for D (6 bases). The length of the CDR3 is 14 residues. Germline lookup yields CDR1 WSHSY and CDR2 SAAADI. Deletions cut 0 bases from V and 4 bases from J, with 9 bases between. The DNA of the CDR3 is TGCGCCAGCAGTGAGTCAGGACAGACCTATGGCTACACCTTC. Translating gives CASSESGQTYGYTF.

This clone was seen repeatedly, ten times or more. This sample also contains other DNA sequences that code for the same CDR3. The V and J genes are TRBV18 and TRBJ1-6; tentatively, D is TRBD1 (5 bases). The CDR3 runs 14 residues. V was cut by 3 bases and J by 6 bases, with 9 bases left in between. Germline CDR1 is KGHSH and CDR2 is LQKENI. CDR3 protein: CASSPGQGNSPLHF. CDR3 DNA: TGTGCCAGCTCACCCGGGCAGGGTAATTCACCCCTCCACTTT.

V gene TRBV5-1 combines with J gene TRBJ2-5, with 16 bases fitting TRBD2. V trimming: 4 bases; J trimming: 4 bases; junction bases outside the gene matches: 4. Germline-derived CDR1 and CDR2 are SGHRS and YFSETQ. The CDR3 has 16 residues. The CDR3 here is CASSPGLAGGRETQYF. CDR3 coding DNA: TGCGCCAGCAGCCCGGGACTAGCGGGGGGGCGAGAGACCCAGTACTTC.

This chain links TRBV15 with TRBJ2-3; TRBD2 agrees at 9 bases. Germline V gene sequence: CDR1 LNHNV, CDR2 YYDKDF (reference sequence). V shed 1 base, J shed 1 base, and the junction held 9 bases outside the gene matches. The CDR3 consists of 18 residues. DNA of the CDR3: TGTGCCACCAGCAGAGTGGGGGCCAGACTAGCGGGCACAGATACGCAGTATTTT. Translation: CATSRVGARLAGTDTQYF.

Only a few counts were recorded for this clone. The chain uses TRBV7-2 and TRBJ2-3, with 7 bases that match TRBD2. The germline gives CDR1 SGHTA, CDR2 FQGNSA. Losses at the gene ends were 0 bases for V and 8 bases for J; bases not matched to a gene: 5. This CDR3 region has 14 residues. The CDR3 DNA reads TGTGCCAGCAGCTTAGCGGGAGGGCCAGTTACGCAGTATTTT. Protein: CASSLAGGPVTQYF.

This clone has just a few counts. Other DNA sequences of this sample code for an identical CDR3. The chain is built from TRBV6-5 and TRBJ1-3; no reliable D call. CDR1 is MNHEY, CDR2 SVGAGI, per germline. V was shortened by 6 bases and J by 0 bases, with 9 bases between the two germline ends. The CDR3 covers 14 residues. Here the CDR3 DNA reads TGTGCCAGCAGCCGCTCAGGCTCTGGAAACACCATATATTTT. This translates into CASSRSGSGNTIYF.

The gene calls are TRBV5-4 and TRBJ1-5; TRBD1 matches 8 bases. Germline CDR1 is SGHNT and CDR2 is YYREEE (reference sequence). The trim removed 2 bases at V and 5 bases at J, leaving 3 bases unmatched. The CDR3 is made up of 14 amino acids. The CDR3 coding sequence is TGTGCCAGCAGCTTAGCAGGGGGCGATCAGCCCCAGCATTTT. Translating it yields CASSLAGGDQPQHF.

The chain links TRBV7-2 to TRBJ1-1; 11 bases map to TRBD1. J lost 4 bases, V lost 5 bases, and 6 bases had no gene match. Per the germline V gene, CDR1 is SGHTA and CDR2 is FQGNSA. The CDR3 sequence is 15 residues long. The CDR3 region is CASSTSGTGGTEAFF. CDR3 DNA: TGTGCCAGCAGCACGTCCGGGACAGGGGGCACTGAAGCTTTCTTT.

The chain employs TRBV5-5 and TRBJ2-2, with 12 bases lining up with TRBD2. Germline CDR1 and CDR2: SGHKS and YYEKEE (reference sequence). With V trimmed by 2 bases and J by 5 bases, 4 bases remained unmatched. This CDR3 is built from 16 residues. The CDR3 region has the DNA TGTGCCAGCAGCTTCGGACTAGCGGGGCTAACCGGGGAGCTGTTTTTT. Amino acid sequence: CASSFGLAGLTGELFF.